This T cell receptor (beta chain) is drawn from a study of T cell responses to AZD1222 COVID-19 vaccine. Study-wide background: Second doses that came at about 4 or about 12 weeks were put together. Overall study findings and caveats: The donors showed a predominance of white British ancestry and of females, with possible underestimation of clonal diversity.

Some clones are missing from TCRdb's copy, which holds only in-frame ones; the method was immunoSEQ multiplex PCR. The sample carries 130,000 to 150,000 clones, about 91% recorded once. With regard to this clone: Its specificity is unknown.

The CDR3 has 13 amino acids. Germline CDR1 is SGHRS and CDR2 is YFSETQ. The V end lost 2 bases, the J end lost 4 bases, and 9 bases lay between the germline ends. The specimen was peripheral blood, collected on day 0 of AZD1222 vaccination. The TCR sequence derives from an adult in good health. This rearrangement joins TRBV5-1 to TRBJ1-2, with D perhaps TRBD1 (5 bases). The CDR3 here is CASSFDRGYGYTF. The CDR3 bases are TGCGCCAGCAGCTTTGACAGAGGCTATGGCTACACCTTC.